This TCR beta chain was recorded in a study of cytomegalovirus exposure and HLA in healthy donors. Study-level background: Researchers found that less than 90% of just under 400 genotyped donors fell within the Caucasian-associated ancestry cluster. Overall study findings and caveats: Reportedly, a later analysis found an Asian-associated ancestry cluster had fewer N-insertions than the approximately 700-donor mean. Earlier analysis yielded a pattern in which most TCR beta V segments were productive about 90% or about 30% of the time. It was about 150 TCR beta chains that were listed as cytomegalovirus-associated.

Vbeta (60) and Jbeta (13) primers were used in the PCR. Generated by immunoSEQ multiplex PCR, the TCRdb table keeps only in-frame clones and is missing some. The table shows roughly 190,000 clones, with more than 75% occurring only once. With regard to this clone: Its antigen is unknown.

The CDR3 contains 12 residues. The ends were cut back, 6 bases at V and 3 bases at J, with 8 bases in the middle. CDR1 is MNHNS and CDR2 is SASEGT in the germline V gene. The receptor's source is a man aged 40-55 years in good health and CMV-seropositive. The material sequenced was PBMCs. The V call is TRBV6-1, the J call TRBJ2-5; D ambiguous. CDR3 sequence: CASSPREETQYF. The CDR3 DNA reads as TGTGCCAGCAGCCCCCGGGAAGAGACCCAGTACTTC.